The TCR beta chain under discussion was sequenced for a study of beta chain features in type 1 diabetes. Study context: There were around 110 million sorted cells examined across all samples.

Sequenced material consisted of expressed TCRB transcripts (all of the isolated RNA was reverse transcribed). When averaged, stem cell-like memory T cell samples yielded about 920,000 reads. TCRdb's copy holds only in-frame clones and misses some; the assay was immunoSEQ multiplex PCR. This table holds under 90,000 clones, about 32% found once. The germline V gene encodes CDR1 MGHRA and CDR2 YSYEKL. The V end was cut by 0 bases, the J end by 15 bases, with 21 bases between. CDR3 length equals 16 residues. This clone was recorded a few times. The sequence derives from a woman aged 18 to 35 in good health. Sample: stem cell memory CD4+ T cells from blood. The rearrangement links TRBV4-1 to TRBJ1-6, with D perhaps TRBD1 (6 bases). CDR3 sequence reads: CASSQDRAGDLFHLHF. CDR3 nucleotides: TGCGCCAGCAGCCAAGACCGTGCAGGGGACCTTTTCCACCTCCACTTT.